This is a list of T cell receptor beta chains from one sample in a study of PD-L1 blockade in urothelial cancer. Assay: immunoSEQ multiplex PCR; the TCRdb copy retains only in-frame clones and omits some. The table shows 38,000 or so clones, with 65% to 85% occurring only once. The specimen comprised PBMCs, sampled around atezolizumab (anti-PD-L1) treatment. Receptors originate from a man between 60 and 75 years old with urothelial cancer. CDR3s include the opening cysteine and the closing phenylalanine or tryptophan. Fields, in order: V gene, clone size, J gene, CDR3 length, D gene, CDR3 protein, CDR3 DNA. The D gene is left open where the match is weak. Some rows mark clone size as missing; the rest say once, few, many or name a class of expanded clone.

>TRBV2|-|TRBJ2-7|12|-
CASSEQWSGKDF
TGTGCCAGCAGCGAACAGTGGTCAGGGAAAGACTTC
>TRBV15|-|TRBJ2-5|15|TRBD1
CATSLRDRGQGTQYF
TGTGCCACCAGCCTCCGGGACAGGGGGCAGGGGACCCAGTACTTC
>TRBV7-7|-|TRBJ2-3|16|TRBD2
CASSPGLAGRTDTQYF
TGTGCTAGCAGTCCCGGACTAGCGGGGCGCACAGATACGCAGTATTTT
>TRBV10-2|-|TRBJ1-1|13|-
CATSVGGGTEAFF
TGCGCCACCTCGGTAGGGGGGGGCACTGAAGCTTTCTTT
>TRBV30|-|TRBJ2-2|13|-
CAWKPGNTGELFF
TGTGCCTGGAAACCAGGGAACACCGGGGAGCTGTTTTTT
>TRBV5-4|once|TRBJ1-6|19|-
CASSLARGGSGSYNSPLHF
TGTGCCAGCAGCTTGGCCCGGGGGGGGTCTGGCTCCTATAATTCACCCCTCCACTTT
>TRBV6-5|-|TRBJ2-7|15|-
CASTIIRSLSYEQYF
TGTGCCAGCACCATCATTCGGTCCCTCTCCTACGAGCAGTACTTC
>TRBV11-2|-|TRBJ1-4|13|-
CHFKTPTNEKLFF
TGTCACTTTAAGACACCAACTAATGAAAAACTGTTTTTT
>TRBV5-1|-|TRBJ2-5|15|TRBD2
CASSLGLVNIETQYF
TGCGCCAGCAGCCTAGGACTAGTTAATATCGAGACCCAGTACTTC
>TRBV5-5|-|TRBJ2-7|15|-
CASSLDWDNEYEQYF
TGTGCCAGCAGCTTGGATTGGGACAATGAGTACGAGCAGTACTTC
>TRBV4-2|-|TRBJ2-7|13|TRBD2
CASSQVLAGEQYF
TGTGCCAGCAGCCAAGTCCTAGCGGGGGAGCAGTACTTC
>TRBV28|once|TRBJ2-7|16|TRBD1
CASSLWGDRDGGEQYF
TGTGCCAGCAGTTTATGGGGGGACAGGGATGGGGGCGAGCAGTACTTC
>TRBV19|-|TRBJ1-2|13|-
CASSQDGNYGYTF
TGTGCCAGTAGTCAAGACGGGAACTATGGCTACACCTTC
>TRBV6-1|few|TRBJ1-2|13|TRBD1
CASRDRAPYGYTF
TGTGCCAGTCGGGACAGGGCGCCCTATGGCTACACCTTC
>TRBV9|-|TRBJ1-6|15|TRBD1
CASSLETGMNSPLHF
TGTGCCAGCAGCCTAGAGACAGGGATGAATTCACCCCTCCACTTT
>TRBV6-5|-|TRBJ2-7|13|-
CASKGGVGYEQYF
TGTGCCAGCAAGGGCGGGGTCGGGTACGAGCAGTACTTC
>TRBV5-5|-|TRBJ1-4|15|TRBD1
CASSSGDREVEKLFF
TGTGCCAGCAGCTCGGGAGACAGGGAGGTTGAAAAACTGTTTTTT
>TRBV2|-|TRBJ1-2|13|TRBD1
CASSPTGAHGYTF
TGTGCCAGCAGTCCGACAGGGGCCCATGGCTACACCTTC
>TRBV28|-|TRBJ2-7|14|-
CASSGGTVSYEQYF
TGTGCCAGCAGTGGGGGGACAGTATCATACGAGCAGTACTTC
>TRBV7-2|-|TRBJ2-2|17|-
CASSLVLPSYGSGELFF
TGTGCCAGCAGCTTAGTACTACCCAGCTATGGATCCGGGGAGCTGTTTTTT
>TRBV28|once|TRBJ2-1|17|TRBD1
CASSSPSGTGYDNEQFF
TGTGCCAGCAGTTCACCCTCCGGGACAGGGTACGACAATGAGCAGTTCTTC
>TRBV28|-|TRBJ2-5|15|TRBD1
CASSFDRGLGETQYF
TGTGCCAGCAGTTTTGATAGGGGGCTGGGAGAGACCCAGTACTTC
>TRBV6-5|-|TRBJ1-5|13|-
CASSYSAYQPQHF
TGTGCCAGCAGTTACTCGGCATATCAGCCCCAGCATTTT
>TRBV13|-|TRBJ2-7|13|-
CASSPRGSHEQYF
TGTGCCAGCAGCCCCAGGGGCTCACACGAGCAGTACTTC
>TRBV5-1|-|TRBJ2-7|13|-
CASSLKDTYEQYF
TGCGCCAGCAGCTTAAAGGACACCTACGAGCAGTACTTC
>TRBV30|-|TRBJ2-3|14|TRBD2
CAWSGLAGAGTQYF
TGTGCCTGGAGTGGGCTAGCGGGAGCGGGTACGCAGTATTTT
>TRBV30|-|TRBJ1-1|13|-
CAWTRLVSTEAFF
TGTGCCTGGACGAGGTTAGTGAGCACTGAAGCTTTCTTT
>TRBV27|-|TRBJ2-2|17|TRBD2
CASSPVLLAGVPGELFF
TGTGCCAGCAGTCCCGTTCTACTAGCGGGGGTGCCCGGGGAGCTGTTTTTT
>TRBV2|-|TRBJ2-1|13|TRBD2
CASRTSGDDEQFF
TGTGCCAGCAGGACTAGCGGGGACGATGAGCAGTTCTTC
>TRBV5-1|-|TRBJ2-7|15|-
CASSVRQDPSYEQYF
TGCGCCAGCAGCGTACGACAGGACCCCTCCTACGAGCAGTACTTC
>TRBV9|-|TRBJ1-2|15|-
CASSVAATANYGYTF
TGTGCCAGCAGCGTAGCTGCAACAGCTAACTATGGCTACACCTTC
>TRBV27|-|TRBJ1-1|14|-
CATHPQGMNTEAFF
TGTGCCACTCATCCCCAGGGGATGAACACTGAAGCTTTCTTT
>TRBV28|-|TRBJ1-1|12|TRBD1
CASSPDREWAFF
TGTGCCAGCAGTCCTGACAGGGAGTGGGCTTTCTTT
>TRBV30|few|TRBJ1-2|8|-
CALDGYTF
TGTGCCTTAGATGGCTACACCTTC
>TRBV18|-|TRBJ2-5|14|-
CASSRSGGQETQYF
TGTGCCAGCTCTCGTTCAGGTGGTCAAGAGACCCAGTACTTC
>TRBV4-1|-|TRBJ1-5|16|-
CASSQGWGQNNQPQHF
TGCGCCAGCAGCCAAGGATGGGGGCAGAACAATCAGCCCCAGCATTTT
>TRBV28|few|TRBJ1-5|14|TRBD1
CASRTGGANQPQHF
TGTGCCAGCAGAACAGGGGGCGCCAATCAGCCCCAGCATTTT
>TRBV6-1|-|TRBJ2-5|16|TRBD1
CASSVSGQGWEETQYF
TGTGCCAGCAGTGTTTCGGGACAGGGATGGGAAGAGACCCAGTACTTC
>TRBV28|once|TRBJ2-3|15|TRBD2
CASSHLAGSTDTQYF
TGTGCCAGCAGCCATCTAGCGGGGTCCACAGATACGCAGTATTTT
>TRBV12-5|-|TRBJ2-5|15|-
CASGLGFQGQETQYF
TGTGCTAGTGGTTTGGGGTTTCAGGGCCAAGAGACCCAGTACTTC
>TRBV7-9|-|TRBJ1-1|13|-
CASSPSLLTEAFF
TGTGCCAGCAGCCCTAGTCTCCTGACTGAAGCTTTCTTT
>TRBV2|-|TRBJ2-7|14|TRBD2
CASRRLAGAYEQYF
TGTGCCAGCAGACGACTAGCGGGAGCCTACGAGCAGTACTTC
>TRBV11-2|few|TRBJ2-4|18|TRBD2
CASSSTGTSGGARNIQYF
TGTGCCAGCAGCTCGACGGGGACTAGCGGGGGGGCGAGGAACATTCAGTACTTC
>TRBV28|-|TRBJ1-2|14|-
CASSLMVGGYGYTF
TGTGCCAGCAGTTTAATGGTAGGGGGCTATGGCTACACCTTC
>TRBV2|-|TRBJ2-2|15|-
CASMGAAGRTGELFF
TGTGCCAGCATGGGGGCAGCTGGTCGCACCGGGGAGCTGTTTTTT
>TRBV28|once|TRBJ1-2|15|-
CASSLLKGNNYGYTF
TGTGCCAGCAGTTTATTGAAGGGGAATAACTATGGCTACACCTTC
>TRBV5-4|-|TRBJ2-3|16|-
CASSFGGALSTDTQYF
TGTGCCAGCAGCTTCGGCGGGGCGCTTAGCACAGATACGCAGTATTTT
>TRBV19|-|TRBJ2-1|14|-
CASRRDLSYNEQFF
TGTGCCAGCCGGAGGGATCTTTCGTACAATGAGCAGTTCTTC
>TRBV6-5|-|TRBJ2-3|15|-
CASSYRQGPSGTQYF
TGTGCCAGCAGTTACAGGCAGGGGCCTTCGGGGACGCAGTATTTT
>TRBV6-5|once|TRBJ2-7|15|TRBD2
CASSPGTMGAYEQYF
TGTGCCAGCAGTCCTGGGACTATGGGTGCCTACGAGCAGTACTTC
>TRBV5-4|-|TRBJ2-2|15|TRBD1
CASSGDRGDTGELFF
TGTGCCAGCAGCGGGGACAGGGGGGACACCGGGGAGCTGTTTTTT
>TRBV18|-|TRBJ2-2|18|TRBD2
CASSPPNAGGPNTGELFF
TGTGCCAGCTCACCACCCAACGCGGGGGGGCCGAACACCGGGGAGCTGTTTTTT
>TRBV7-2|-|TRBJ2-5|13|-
CASSSYFEETQYF
TGTGCCAGCAGCTCTTATTTTGAGGAGACCCAGTACTTC
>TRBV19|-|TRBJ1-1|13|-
CASSPQVRREAFF
TGTGCCAGTAGCCCGCAGGTCCGGAGGGAAGCTTTCTTT
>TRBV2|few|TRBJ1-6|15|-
CASTGRGSYNSPLHF
TGTGCCAGCACCGGGCGGGGCTCCTATAATTCACCCCTCCACTTT
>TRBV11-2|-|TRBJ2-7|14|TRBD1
CASSQDRVGYEQYF
TGTGCCAGCAGCCAAGACAGGGTGGGATACGAGCAGTACTTC
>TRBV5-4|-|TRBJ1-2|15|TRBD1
CASSLLTGRNSGYTF
TGTGCCAGCAGCCTGCTGACAGGGAGGAATTCTGGCTACACCTTC
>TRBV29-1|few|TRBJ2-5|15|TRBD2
CSVVLRAGGRETQYF
TGCAGCGTTGTATTACGAGCGGGGGGTAGAGAGACCCAGTACTTC
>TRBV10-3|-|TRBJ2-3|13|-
CATSRGSTDTQYF
TGTGCCACCAGTAGGGGGAGCACAGATACGCAGTATTTT